These T cell receptor beta chains were read from a single sample in a study of T cell changes during pregnancy in multiple sclerosis. Profiled with immunoSEQ multiplex PCR; TCRdb holds only in-frame clones, not every one. Of 84,000 or so clones in the sample, approximately 94% were seen once. The specimen comprised peripheral blood, sampled in the third trimester of pregnancy. The receptor set was obtained from a female donor with multiple sclerosis, enrolled in a pregnancy study. CDR3s include the opening cysteine and the closing phenylalanine or tryptophan. Fields, in order: V gene, J gene, CDR3 length, CDR3 protein.

V: TRBV7-3; J: TRBJ1-1; length: 15; CDR3: CASSLTPGQNTEAFF
V: TRBV5-4; J: TRBJ2-2; length: 15; CDR3: CASSGVAGGTGELFF
V: TRBV7-2; J: TRBJ2-7; length: 13; CDR3: CASSPGLPYEQYF
V: TRBV27; J: TRBJ1-6; length: 13; CDR3: CASRSSYNSPLHF
V: TRBV2; J: TRBJ1-6; length: 17; CDR3: CASSEVGAWREGSPLHF
V: TRBV6-5; J: TRBJ1-1; length: 11; CDR3: CASSGGTEAFF
V: TRBV30; J: TRBJ2-1; length: 14; CDR3: CAWSTGAPYNEQFF
V: TRBV6-5; J: TRBJ1-2; length: 14; CDR3: CASSYFDRGYGYTF
V: TRBV9; J: TRBJ2-2; length: 15; CDR3: CASSRFDRETGELFF
V: TRBV5-1; J: TRBJ1-3; length: 17; CDR3: CASRPGQGSASGNTIYF
V: TRBV4-1; J: TRBJ2-2; length: 14; CDR3: CASSQDSGAGELFF
V: TRBV5-4; J: TRBJ2-4; length: 18; CDR3: CASSLGATGRTTKNIQYF
V: TRBV29-1; J: TRBJ1-1; length: 11; CDR3: CSVGTGTEAFF
V: TRBV5-6; J: TRBJ2-3; length: 14; CDR3: CASSSGLDVDTQYF
V: TRBV19; J: TRBJ1-4; length: 15; CDR3: CASSIRTGYNEKLFF
V: TRBV6-1; J: TRBJ1-6; length: 15; CDR3: CASSESVRGDSPLHF
V: TRBV7-9; J: TRBJ1-1; length: 16; CDR3: CASSLGTGGTNTEAFF
V: TRBV4-1; J: TRBJ2-7; length: 17; CDR3: CASSQDRGRSTDYEQYF
V: TRBV19; J: TRBJ1-1; length: 14; CDR3: CASLARPGIPEAFF
V: TRBV6-6; J: TRBJ1-2; length: 16; CDR3: CASSYENRAGNYGYTF
V: TRBV6-5; J: TRBJ1-4; length: 11; CDR3: CATKEFEKLFF
V: TRBV7-6; J: TRBJ2-7; length: 12; CDR3: CASSLTLHEQYF
V: TRBV10-1; J: TRBJ1-3; length: 14; CDR3: CASSDGGSGNTIYF
V: TRBV9; J: TRBJ1-2; length: 15; CDR3: CASSGSLGTVYGYTF
V: TRBV7-2; J: TRBJ1-5; length: 13; CDR3: CASSLRGNQPQHF